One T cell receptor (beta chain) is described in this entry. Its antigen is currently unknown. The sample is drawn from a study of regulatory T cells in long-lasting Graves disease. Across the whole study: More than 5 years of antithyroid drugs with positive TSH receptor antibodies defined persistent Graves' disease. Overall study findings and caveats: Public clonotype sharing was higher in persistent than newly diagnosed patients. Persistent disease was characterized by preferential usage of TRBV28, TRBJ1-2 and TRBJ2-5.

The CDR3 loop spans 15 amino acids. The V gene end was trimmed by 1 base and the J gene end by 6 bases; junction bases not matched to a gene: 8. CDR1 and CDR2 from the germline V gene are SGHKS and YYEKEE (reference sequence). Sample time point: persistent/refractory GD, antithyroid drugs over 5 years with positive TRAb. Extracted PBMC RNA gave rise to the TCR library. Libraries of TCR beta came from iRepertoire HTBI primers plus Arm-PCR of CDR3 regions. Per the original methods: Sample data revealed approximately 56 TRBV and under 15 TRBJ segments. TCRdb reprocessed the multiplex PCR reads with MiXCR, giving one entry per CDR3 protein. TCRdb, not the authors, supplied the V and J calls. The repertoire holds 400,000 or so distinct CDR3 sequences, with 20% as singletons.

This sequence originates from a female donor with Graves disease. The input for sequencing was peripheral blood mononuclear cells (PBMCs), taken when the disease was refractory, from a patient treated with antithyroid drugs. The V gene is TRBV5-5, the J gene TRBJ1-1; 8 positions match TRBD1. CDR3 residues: CASSLKGQGLAEAFF. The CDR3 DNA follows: TGTGCCAGCAGCTTGAAAGGACAGGGTTTGGCTGAAGCTTTCTTT.